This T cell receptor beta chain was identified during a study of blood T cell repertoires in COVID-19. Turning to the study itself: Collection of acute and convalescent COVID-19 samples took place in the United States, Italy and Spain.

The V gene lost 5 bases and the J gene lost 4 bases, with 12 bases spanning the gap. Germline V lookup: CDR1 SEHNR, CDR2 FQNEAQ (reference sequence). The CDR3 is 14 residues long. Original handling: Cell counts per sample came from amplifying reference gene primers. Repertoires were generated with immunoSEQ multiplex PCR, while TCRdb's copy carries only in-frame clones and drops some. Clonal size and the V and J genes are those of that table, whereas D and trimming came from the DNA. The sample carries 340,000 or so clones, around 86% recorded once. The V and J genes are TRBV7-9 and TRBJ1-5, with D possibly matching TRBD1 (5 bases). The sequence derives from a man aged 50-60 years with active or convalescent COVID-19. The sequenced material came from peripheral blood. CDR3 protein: CASSPYGGNQPQHF. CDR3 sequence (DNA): TGTGCCAGCAGCCCTTACGGGGGAAATCAGCCCCAGCATTTT. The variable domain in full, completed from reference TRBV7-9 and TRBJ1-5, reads DTGVSQNPRHKITKRGQNVTFRCDPISEHNRLYWYRQTLGQGPEFLTYFQNEAQLEKSRLLSDRFSAERPKGSFSTLEIQRTEQGDSAMYLCASSPYGGNQPQHFGDGTRLSIL.